Following are 5 T cell receptor beta chains from one sample sequenced in a study of blood T cells in healthy people across ages. The use of a sample-barcoded 5' primer and a J-beta primer mix characterized a second PCR of 7 to 11 cycles. One entry per CDR3 protein results from TCRdb running MiXCR on the 5' RACE reads. Among 780,000 or so distinct CDR3 sequences listed, about 25% were seen once. The same data also went into a second study, on T cells of mothers and their children.

Sample: blood. The source of these receptors is a boy between 10 and 17 years old in good health.

The chain uses TRBV18 and TRBJ2-1, with 8 bases fitting TRBD2. Germline V gives CDR1 KGHSH, CDR2 LQKENI. The CDR3 consists of 15 residues. Trimming cost V 1 base and J 8 bases; bases outside gene matches: 7. CDR3 DNA: TGTGCCAGCTCACCACGGGTCCCGGGAGGGGATGAGCAGTTCTTC. As protein: CASSPRVPGGDEQFF.

This clonotype occurred a few times. The chain is built from TRBV5-1 and TRBJ2-1; D perhaps matches TRBD1 (5 bases). V was clipped by 0 bases and J by 2 bases, with 15 bases between them. The CDR3 runs 17 residues. Per germline, CDR1 SGHRS and CDR2 YFSETQ. The CDR3 bases are TGCGCCAGCAGCTTGGTTGGGTTGGGGCAGCCCTACAATGAGCAGTTCTTC. Translating gives CASSLVGLGQPYNEQFF.

This clonotype was found a few times. The rearrangement joins TRBV24-1 to TRBJ2-3, with D perhaps TRBD1 (6 bases). The ends were cut back, 7 bases at V and 3 bases at J, with 7 bases in the middle. This CDR3 is built from 12 residues. CDR1 KGHDR and CDR2 SFDVKD come from the germline V gene. DNA for the CDR3: TGTGCCACCAGGGGGACAACAGATACGCAGTATTTT. Amino acids: CATRGTTDTQYF.

This chain links TRBV4-3 with TRBJ2-1, with D possibly being TRBD2 (5 bases). This CDR3 region has 14 residues. In germline, CDR1 is LGHNA, CDR2 YSLEER. V lost 1 base and J 7 bases, leaving 11 bases between the germline ends. The CDR3 here is CASSQAPLGNEQFF. In DNA form, the CDR3 reads TGCGCCAGCAGCCAAGCACCACTAGGGAATGAGCAGTTCTTC.

CDR3 coding DNA: TGTGCCACCAGCAGAGGCCTAAAGGGGGGCGACGAGCAGTACTTC. Its protein is CATSRGLKGGDEQYF. V and J are TRBV15 and TRBJ2-5; D is possibly TRBD1 or TRBD2 (6 bases each). The J call may be in error: the DNA end matches TRBJ2-7 better. The germline V gene has CDR1 LNHNV and CDR2 YYDKDF (reference sequence). This CDR3 contains 15 residues.